This T cell receptor (beta chain) was profiled in a study of blood T cells in healthy people across ages. A second PCR of 7 to 11 cycles used a sample-barcoded 5' primer and a J-beta primer mix. Each CDR3 protein gets one entry after TCRdb re-called the 5' RACE reads with MiXCR. The sample gives about 1 million distinct CDR3 sequences, 40% to 50% of which show up once; under 20% is in the top ten. V was clipped by 6 bases and J by 5 bases, with 10 bases between them. The length of the CDR3 is 13 residues. CDR1 is MDHEN, CDR2 SYDVKM, per germline. The chain links TRBV28 to TRBJ1-4, with D hard to call. This TCR came from a woman in her fifties or sixties in good health. The sample taken for sequencing was blood. As DNA, the CDR3 is TGTGCCAGCAGCCCCCACCCCAATGAAAAACTGTTTTTT. Its translation is CASSPHPNEKLFF. The full variable domain, in which reference TRBV28 and TRBJ1-4 provide the parts outside the CDR3, is DVKVTQSSRYLVKRTGEKVFLECVQDMDHENMFWYRQDPGLGLRLIYFSYDVKMKEKGDIPEGYSVSREKKERFSLILESASTNQTSMYLCASSPHPNEKLFFGSGTQLSVL.